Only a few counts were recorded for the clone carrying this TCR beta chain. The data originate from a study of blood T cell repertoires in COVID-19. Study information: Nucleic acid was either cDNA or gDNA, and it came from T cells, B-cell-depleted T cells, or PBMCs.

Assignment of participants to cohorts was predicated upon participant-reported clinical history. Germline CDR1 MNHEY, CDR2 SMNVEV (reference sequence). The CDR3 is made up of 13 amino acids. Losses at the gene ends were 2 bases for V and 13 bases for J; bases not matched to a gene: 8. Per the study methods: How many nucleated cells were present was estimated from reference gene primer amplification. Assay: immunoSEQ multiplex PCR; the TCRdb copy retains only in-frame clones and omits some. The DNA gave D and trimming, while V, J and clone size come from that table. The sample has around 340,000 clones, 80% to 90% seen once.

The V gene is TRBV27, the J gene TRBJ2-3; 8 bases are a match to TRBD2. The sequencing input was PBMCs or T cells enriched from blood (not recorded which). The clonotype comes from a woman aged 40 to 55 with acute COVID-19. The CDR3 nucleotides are TGTGCCAGCAGTTTAGCCGGGACTAGTACAAAGTATTTT. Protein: CASSLAGTSTKYF.